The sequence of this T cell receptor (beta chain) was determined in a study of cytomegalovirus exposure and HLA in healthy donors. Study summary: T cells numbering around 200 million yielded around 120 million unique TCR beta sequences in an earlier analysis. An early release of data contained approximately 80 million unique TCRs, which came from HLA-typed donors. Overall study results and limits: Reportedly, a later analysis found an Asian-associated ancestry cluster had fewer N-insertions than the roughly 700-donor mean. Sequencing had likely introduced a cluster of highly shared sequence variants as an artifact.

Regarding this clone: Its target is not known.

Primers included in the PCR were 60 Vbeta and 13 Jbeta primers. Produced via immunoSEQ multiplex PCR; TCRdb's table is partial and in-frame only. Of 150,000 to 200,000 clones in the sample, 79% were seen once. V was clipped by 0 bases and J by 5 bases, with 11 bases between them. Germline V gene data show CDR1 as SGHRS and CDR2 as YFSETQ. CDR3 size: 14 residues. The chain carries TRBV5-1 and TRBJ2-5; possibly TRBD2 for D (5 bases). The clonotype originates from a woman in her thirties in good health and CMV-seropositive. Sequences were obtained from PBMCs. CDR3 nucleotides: TGCGCCAGCAGCTTGGGTGAGGGTCAGGAGACCCAGTACTTC. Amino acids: CASSLGEGQETQYF.